This section outlines one T cell receptor (beta chain) sequence together with its context. Antigen specificity is unknown. This entry belongs to a study of PD-1 blockade in classical Hodgkin lymphoma. The sample's time point: newly diagnosed, previously untreated cHL patient sample. Peripheral samples used as comparators were newly diagnosed, untreated classical Hodgkin lymphoma PBMCs. The germline CDR1 and CDR2 sequences are MNHEY and SMNVEV (reference sequence). The CDR3 extends over 12 amino acids. After removal of 5 bases from V and 7 bases from J, the junction contained 2 bases not matched to a gene. Produced via immunoSEQ multiplex PCR; TCRdb's table is partial and in-frame only. The sample lists around 30,000 clones; roughly 90% were seen once. Findings and limits, study-wide: Repertoire differences have undefined causes, possibly disease activity or prior therapy. Newly diagnosed patients reportedly trailed healthy donors in baseline TCR diversity.

The clonotype originates from a human donor with classical Hodgkin lymphoma. This rearrangement joins TRBV27 to TRBJ1-5; TRBD1 matches 7 bases. Input material: peripheral blood mononuclear cells (PBMCs). The CDR3 DNA is TGTGCCAGCAGTCGACAGGGCCAGCCCCAGCATTTT. Amino acids: CASSRQGQPQHF.